This TCR beta chain was retrieved from a study of blood T cell repertoires in COVID-19. V was pared by 0 bases and J by 0 bases, with 8 bases between. This CDR3 has 15 residues. CDR1 is SGHDT, CDR2 YYEEEE, per germline. The method was immunoSEQ multiplex PCR; TCRdb's version includes in-frame clones alone and lacks a portion of them. The sample lists nearly 400,000 clones; just under 90% were seen once. This clonotype originated in a woman in her 30s who had recovered from COVID-19. This chain joins TRBV5-6 and TRBJ2-3; D gene uncertain. Specimen: PBMCs or T cells enriched from blood (not recorded which). CDR3 nucleotide sequence: TGTGCCAGCAGCTTGGGACTCCGAAGCACAGATACGCAGTATTTT. This translates into CASSLGLRSTDTQYF.